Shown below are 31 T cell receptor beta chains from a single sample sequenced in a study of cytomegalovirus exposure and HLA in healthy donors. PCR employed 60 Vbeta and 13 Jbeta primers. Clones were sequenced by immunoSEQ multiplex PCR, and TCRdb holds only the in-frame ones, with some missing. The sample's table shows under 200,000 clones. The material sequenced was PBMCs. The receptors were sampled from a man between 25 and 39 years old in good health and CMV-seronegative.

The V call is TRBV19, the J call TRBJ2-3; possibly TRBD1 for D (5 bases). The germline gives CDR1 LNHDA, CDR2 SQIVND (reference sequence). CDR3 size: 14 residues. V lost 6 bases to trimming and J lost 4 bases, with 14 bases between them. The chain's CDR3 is CASSIRQSADTQYF. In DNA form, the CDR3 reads TGTGCCAGTAGCATAAGACAGAGCGCAGATACGCAGTATTTT.

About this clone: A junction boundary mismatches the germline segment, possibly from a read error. The CDR3 spells CASRPETSGGPNF. The DNA for the CDR3 is TGTGCCAGCAGACCTGAGACTAGCGGGGGGCCGAATTTT. The chain has TRBV2 and TRBJ2-3; 13 nucleotides align to TRBD2. CDR3 size: 13 residues. The germline gives CDR1 SNHLY, CDR2 FYNNEI.

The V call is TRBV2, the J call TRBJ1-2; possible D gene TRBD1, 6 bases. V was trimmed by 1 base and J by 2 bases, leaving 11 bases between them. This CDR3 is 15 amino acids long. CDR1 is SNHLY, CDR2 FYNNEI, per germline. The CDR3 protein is CASSEDGGFNYGYTF. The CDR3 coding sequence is TGTGCCAGCAGTGAAGATGGGGGCTTCAACTATGGCTACACCTTC.

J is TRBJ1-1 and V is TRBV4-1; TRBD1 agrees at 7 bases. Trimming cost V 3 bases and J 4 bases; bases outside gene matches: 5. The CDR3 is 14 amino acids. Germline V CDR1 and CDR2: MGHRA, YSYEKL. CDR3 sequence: CASSHRAGGTEAFF. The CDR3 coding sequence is TGCGCCAGCAGCCACCGAGCAGGGGGCACTGAAGCTTTCTTT.

CDR3 in amino acids: CASSREGDTEAFF. The CDR3 DNA is TGTGCCAGCAGCCGTGAGGGGGACACTGAAGCTTTCTTT. V is TRBV7-9 and J is TRBJ1-1; possible D gene TRBD1, 6 bases. V lost 5 bases to trimming and J lost 3 bases, with 10 bases between them. The CDR3 has 13 amino acids. The germline V gene encodes CDR1 SEHNR and CDR2 FQNEAQ (reference sequence).

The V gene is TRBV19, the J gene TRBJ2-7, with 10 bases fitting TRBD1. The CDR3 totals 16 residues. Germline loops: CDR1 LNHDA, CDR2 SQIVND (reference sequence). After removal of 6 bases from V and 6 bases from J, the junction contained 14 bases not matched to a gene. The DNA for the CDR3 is TGTGCCAGTAGGGAATACGGACAGGGGGGCCTGAGCGAGCAGTACTTC. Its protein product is CASREYGQGGLSEQYF.

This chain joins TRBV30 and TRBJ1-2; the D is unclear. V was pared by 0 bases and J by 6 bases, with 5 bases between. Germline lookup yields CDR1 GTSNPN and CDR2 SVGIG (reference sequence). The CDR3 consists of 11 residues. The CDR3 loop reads CAWSVRDGYTF. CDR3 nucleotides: TGTGCCTGGAGTGTACGGGATGGCTACACCTTC.

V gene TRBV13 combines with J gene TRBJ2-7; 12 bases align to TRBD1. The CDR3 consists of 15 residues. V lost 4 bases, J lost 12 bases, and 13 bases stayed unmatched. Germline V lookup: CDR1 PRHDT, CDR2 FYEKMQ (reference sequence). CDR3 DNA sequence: TGTGCCAGCAGCTACCCCCGGGACAGGGGGCGCGAGTGGTACTTC. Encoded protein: CASSYPRDRGREWYF.

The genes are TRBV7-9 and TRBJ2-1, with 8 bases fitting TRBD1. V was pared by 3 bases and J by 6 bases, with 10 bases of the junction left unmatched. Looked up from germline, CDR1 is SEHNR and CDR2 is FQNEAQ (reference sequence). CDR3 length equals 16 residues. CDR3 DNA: TGTGCCAGCAGCTTTCCCCCGGGACAGGTCTTCAATGAGCAGTTCTTC. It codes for CASSFPPGQVFNEQFF.

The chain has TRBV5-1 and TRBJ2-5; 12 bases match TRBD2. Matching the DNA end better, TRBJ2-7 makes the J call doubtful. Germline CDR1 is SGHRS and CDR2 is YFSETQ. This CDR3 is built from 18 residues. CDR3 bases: TGCGCCAGCAGCTTCCGGACTAGCGGGGAAACACGCCTATACGAGCAGTACTTC. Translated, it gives CASSFRTSGETRLYEQYF.

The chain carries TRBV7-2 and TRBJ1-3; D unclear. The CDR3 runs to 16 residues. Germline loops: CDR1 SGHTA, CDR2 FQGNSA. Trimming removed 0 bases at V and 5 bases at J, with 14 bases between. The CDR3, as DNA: TGTGCCAGCAGCTTAGCGTGGGCGCGAACCCGAAACACCATATATTTT. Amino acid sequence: CASSLAWARTRNTIYF.

The CDR3 here is CASSLDPIVVVAPAYEQYF. In DNA form, the CDR3 reads TGTGCCAGCAGCTTAGATCCCATCGTTGTCGTAGCGCCGGCCTACGAGCAGTACTTC. This rearrangement joins TRBV11-3 to TRBJ2-7, with D possibly matching TRBD2 (5 bases). The CDR3 is 19 residues long. V lost 0 bases, J lost 2 bases, and 23 bases lay in between. CDR1 and CDR2 (germline): SGHNT, YENEEA. Complete variable domain (other parts from reference TRBV11-3 and TRBJ2-7): EAGVVQSPRYKIIEKKQPVAFWCNPISGHNTLYWYLQNLGQGPELLIRYENEEAVDDSQLPKDRFSAERLKGVDSTLKIQPAELGDSAVYLCASSLDPIVVVAPAYEQYFGPGTRLTVT.

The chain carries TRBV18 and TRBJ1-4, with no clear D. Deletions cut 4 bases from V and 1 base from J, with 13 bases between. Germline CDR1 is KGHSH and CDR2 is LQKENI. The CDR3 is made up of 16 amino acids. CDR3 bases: TGTGCCAGCTCACTCAATCGGAGGGTAACTAATGAAAAACTGTTTTTT. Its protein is CASSLNRRVTNEKLFF.

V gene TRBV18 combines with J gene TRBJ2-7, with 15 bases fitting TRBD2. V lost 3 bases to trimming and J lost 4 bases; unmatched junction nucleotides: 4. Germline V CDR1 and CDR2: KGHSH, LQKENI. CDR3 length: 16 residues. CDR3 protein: CASSPPGTSGRYEQYF. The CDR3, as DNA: TGTGCCAGCTCACCGCCCGGGACTAGCGGGAGGTACGAGCAGTACTTC.

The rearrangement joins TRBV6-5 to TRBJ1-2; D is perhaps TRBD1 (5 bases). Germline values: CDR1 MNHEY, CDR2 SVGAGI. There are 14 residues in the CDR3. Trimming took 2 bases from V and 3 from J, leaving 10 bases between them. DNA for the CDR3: TGTGCCAGCAGTTACGGGGGAGGTGACTATGGCTACACCTTC. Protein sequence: CASSYGGGDYGYTF.

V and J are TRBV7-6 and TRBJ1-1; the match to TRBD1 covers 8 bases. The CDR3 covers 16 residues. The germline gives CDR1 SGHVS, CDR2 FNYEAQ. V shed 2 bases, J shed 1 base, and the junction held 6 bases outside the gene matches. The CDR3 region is CASSLRQGAGNTEAFF. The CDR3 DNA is TGTGCCAGCAGCTTACGGCAGGGGGCTGGGAACACTGAAGCTTTCTTT.

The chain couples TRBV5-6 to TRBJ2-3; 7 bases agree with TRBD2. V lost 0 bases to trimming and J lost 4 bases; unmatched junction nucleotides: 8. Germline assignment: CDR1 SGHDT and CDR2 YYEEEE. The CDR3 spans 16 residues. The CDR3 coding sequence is TGTGCCAGCAGCTTGGAAGGGCGGGAGCGAGCAGATACGCAGTATTTT. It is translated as CASSLEGRERADTQYF.

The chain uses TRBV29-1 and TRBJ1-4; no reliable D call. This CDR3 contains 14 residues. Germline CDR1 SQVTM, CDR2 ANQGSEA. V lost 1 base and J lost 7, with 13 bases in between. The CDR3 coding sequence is TGCAGCGTTGAAGTTCCGGCCTCGGGTGAAAAACTGTTTTTT. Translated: CSVEVPASGEKLFF.

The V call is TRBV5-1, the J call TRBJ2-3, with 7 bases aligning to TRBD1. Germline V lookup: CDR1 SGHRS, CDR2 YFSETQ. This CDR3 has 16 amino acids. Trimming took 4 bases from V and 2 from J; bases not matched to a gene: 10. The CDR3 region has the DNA TGCGCCAGCAGCCTAGCCGGGACAGATTTCACAGATACGCAGTATTTT. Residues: CASSLAGTDFTDTQYF.

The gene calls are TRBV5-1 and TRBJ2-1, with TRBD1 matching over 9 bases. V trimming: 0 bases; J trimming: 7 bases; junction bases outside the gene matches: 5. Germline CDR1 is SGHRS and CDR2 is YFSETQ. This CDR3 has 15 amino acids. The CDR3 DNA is TGCGCCAGCAGCTTGGCCGGGACAGGGTGGAATGAGCAGTTCTTC. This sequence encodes CASSLAGTGWNEQFF.

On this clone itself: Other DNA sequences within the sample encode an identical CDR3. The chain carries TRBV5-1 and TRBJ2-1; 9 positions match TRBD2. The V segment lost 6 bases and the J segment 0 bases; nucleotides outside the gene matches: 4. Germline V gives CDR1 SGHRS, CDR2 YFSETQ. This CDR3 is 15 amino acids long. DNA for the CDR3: TGCGCCAGCACCTTAGCGGGAGCCTCCTACAATGAGCAGTTCTTC. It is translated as CASTLAGASYNEQFF.

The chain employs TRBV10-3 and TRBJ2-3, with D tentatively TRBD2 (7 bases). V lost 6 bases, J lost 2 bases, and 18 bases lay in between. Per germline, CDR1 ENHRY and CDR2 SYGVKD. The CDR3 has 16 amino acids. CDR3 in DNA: TGTGCCATCAGGAGGGGGGGAGCGGGGATCACAGATACGCAGTATTTT. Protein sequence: CAIRRGGAGITDTQYF.

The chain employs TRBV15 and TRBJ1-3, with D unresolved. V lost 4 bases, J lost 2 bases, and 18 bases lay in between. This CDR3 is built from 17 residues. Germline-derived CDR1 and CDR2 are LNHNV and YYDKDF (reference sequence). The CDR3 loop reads CATSTSGWRAAGNTIYF. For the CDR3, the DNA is TGTGCCACCAGCACCTCGGGGTGGAGGGCCGCTGGAAACACCATATATTTT.

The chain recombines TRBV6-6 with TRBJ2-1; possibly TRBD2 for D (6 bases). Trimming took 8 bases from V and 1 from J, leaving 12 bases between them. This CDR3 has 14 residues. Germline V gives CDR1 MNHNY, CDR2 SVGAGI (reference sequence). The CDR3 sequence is CASSGTESYNEQFF. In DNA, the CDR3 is TGTGCCAGCTCGGGGACTGAGTCCTACAATGAGCAGTTCTTC.

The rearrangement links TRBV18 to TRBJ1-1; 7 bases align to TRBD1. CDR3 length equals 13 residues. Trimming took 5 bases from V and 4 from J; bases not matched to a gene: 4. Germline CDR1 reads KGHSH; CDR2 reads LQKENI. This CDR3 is CASSTTGITEAFF. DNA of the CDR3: TGTGCCAGCTCAACGACAGGGATCACTGAAGCTTTCTTT.

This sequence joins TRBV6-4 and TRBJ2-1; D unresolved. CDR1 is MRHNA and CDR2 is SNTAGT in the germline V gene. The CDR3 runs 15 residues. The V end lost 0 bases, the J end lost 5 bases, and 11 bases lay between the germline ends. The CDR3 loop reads CASSDSEAFNNEQFF. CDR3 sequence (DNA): TGTGCCAGCAGTGACTCGGAAGCGTTCAACAATGAGCAGTTCTTC.

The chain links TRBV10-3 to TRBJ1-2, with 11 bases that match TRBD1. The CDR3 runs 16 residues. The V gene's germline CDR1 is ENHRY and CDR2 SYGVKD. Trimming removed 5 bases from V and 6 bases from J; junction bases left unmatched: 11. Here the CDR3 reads CAISKNPGQGDNGYTF. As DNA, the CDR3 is TGTGCCATCAGTAAAAATCCGGGACAGGGGGACAATGGCTACACCTTC.

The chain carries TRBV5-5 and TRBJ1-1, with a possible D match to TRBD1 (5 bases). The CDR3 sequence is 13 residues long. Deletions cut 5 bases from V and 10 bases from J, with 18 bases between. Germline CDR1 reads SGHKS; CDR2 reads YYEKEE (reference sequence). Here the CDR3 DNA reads TGTGCCAGCAGGCACTCGACAGAGGTAGGAGCTTTCTTT. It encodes CASRHSTEVGAFF.

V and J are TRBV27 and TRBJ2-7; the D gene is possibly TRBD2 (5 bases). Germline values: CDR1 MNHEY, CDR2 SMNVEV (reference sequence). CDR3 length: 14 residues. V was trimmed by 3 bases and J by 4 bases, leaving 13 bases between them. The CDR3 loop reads CASSFRGPLYEQYF. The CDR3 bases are TGTGCCAGCAGTTTTCGAGGGCCCCTTTACGAGCAGTACTTC.

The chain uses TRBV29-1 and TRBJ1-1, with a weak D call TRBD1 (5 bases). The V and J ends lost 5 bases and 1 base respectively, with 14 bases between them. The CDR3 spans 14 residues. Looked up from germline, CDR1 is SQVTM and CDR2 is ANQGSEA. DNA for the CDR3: TGCAGCGTTAAACCCATGGGGCAGAACACTGAAGCTTTCTTT. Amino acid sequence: CSVKPMGQNTEAFF.

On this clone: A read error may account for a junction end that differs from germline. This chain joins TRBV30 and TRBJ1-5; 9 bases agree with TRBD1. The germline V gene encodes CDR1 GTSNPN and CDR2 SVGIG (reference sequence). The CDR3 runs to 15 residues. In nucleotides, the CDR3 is TGTGCCTGCAGTGCGGGACAGGGTTTCTATCAGCCCCAGCATTTT. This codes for CACSAGQGFYQPQHF.